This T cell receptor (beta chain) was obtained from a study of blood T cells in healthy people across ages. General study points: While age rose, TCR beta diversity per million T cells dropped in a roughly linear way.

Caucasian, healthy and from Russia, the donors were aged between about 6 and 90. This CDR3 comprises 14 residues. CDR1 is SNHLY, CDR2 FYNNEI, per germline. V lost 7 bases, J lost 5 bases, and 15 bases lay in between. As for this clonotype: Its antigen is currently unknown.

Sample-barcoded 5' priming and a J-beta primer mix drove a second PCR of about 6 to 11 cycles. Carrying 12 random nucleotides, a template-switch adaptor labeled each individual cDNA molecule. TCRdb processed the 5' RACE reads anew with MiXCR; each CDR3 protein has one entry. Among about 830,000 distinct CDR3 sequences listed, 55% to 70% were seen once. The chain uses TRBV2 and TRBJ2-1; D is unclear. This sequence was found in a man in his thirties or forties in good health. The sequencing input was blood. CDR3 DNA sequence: TGTGCCAGCAATCGACTGCCCTCTGACAATGAGCAGTTCTTC. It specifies CASNRLPSDNEQFF.